This TCR beta chain derives from a study of shared clonotypes between healthy human individuals. Study observations and caveats: Investigators collected only blood, and repertoires in tissues likely differ.

Only in-frame clones appear in the TCRdb table, and some are missing; sequencing was by immunoSEQ multiplex PCR. Among roughly 1,800,000 clones listed, over 85% were seen once. Details on this clone: Its antigen remains unknown.

The ends lost 3 bases at V and 2 bases at J; junction bases unmatched: 4. The CDR3 spans 16 residues. Germline loops: CDR1 SGHNT, CDR2 YYREEE (reference sequence). In the naive CD8 group, cells lacked CD45RO and were positively selected for CCR7, so terminally differentiated effector memory CD45RA+ cells were left out. Sequencing was carried out using naive CD8+ T cells sorted from blood. This sequence joins TRBV5-4 and TRBJ2-3; 12 bases match TRBD2. The source of this sequence is a man aged 18 to 30 in good health. This CDR3 reads CASSWGTSGLTDTQYF. The CDR3 bases are TGTGCCAGCAGCTGGGGGACTAGCGGGCTCACAGATACGCAGTATTTT. The full variable domain, in which reference TRBV5-4 and TRBJ2-3 provide the parts outside the CDR3, is ETGVTQSPTHLIKTRGQQVTLRCSSQSGHNTVSWYQQALGQGPQFIFQYYREEENGRGNFPPRFSGLQFPNYSSELNVNALELDDSALYLCASSWGTSGLTDTQYFGPGTRLTVL.